This passage covers 19 T cell receptor beta chains from one sample sequenced in a study of T cell repertoires in cytomegalovirus infection. Their antigens remain unidentified. TCRdb re-derived calls from the reads in MiXCR, one entry per CDR3 protein. The profile covers roughly 860,000 distinct CDR3 sequences, with approximately 29% appearing a single time and 9.5% to 15% taken by the ten largest. The material was cultured CD8+ T cells from PBMCs, obtained from culture after CMV antigen stimulation. The receptors here all came from a human donor in good health (CMV status not recorded). Some clones in this sample may be carry-over from other donors' samples.

The chain employs TRBV9 and TRBJ2-2, with D unclear. Per germline, CDR1 SGDLS and CDR2 YYNGEE. This CDR3 comprises 14 residues. The ends were cut back, 0 bases at V and 1 base at J, with 4 bases in the middle. The CDR3 coding sequence is TGTGCCAGCAGCGTAGTGCAGAACACCGGGGAGCTGTTTTTT. This sequence encodes CASSVVQNTGELFF.

The CDR3 loop reads CASSPQGYGGELFF. Written as DNA, the CDR3 is TGTGCCAGCAGCCCTCAGGGGTATGGCGGGGAGCTGTTTTTT. The chain uses TRBV27 and TRBJ2-2; TRBD1 might be the D (6 bases). Trimming cost V 6 bases and J 7 bases, with 15 bases left between them. CDR1 is MNHEY and CDR2 is SMNVEV in the germline V gene (reference sequence). The CDR3 is 14 residues long.

The V gene is TRBV27, the J gene TRBJ1-1, with D possibly TRBD1 on 5 matching bases. Per the germline V gene, CDR1 is MNHEY and CDR2 is SMNVEV (reference sequence). With 6 bases removed from V and 3 bases from J, the gap between germline ends came to 23 bases. CDR3 length equals 17 residues. The CDR3 nucleotides are TGTGCCAGCAGCCCGGGGGGGGAACGGTTAGGTGACACTGAAGCTTTCTTT. Its translation is CASSPGGERLGDTEAFF.

This clonotype has more than one count but fewer than ten. The chain links TRBV2 to TRBJ2-5; tentatively, D is TRBD1 or TRBD2 (5 bases each). Deletions cut 3 bases from V and 1 base from J, with 15 bases between. Germline V gene sequence: CDR1 SNHLY, CDR2 FYNNEI. There are 16 residues in the CDR3. CDR3 in DNA: TGTGCCAGCAGTGACATGGGGTGGGGGATCCAAGAGACCCAGTACTTC. Amino acid sequence: CASSDMGWGIQETQYF.

A single count supports this clonotype. This rearrangement joins TRBV5-1 to TRBJ2-5; TRBD1 matches at 8 bases. The CDR3 length is 14 residues. Germline lookup yields CDR1 SGHRS and CDR2 YFSETQ. With V trimmed by 4 bases and J by 5 bases, 7 bases remained unmatched. The CDR3 DNA sequence: TGCGCCAGCAGCACCAGACAGGGGTCGGAGACCCAGTACTTC. It is translated as CASSTRQGSETQYF. Looking up the rest from reference TRBV5-1 and TRBJ2-5 gives the full variable domain: KAGVTQTPRYLIKTRGQQVTLSCSPISGHRSVSWYQQTPGQGLQFLFEYFSETQRNKGNFPGRFSGRQFSNSRSEMNVSTLELGDSALYLCASSTRQGSETQYFGPGTRLLVL.

In the case of this clonotype: The junction and the germline gene differ at one end; a read error may be behind it. The rearrangement joins TRBV5-3 to TRBJ1-1; weak D call: TRBD1 (5 bases). TRBV5-3 is treated as an ORF (open reading frame) with a function not yet certain. The CDR3 contains 15 residues. The CDR3 region has the DNA TGTGCCAGCAGCTTGTCAGGGAATCAGAACACTGAAGCTTTCTTT. Protein: CASSLSGNQNTEAFF.

The rearrangement joins TRBV5-8 to TRBJ2-1, with 7 bases lining up with TRBD1. The CDR3 is 14 amino acids. Trimming removed 2 bases from V and 7 bases from J; junction bases left unmatched: 6. Germline CDR1 is SGHTS and CDR2 is YDEGEE. The CDR3 reads CASSLGRGKNEQFF. DNA of the CDR3: TGTGCCAGCAGCTTAGGCAGGGGGAAAAATGAGCAGTTCTTC.

This clonotype was counted only a few times. The V call is TRBV6-6, the J call TRBJ1-1, with D uncertain. Germline CDR1 reads MNHNY; CDR2 reads SVGAGI (reference sequence). Trimming took 4 bases from V and 11 from J, leaving 26 bases between them. The CDR3 has 16 residues. DNA for the CDR3: TGTGCCAGCAGTTTCAACCCCTTGGGATCAATCAATTATGCTTTCTTT. This encodes CASSFNPLGSINYAFF.

This clonotype was detected only a few times. This sequence joins TRBV4-1 and TRBJ1-1, with 7 bases lining up with TRBD1. V lost 5 bases and J lost 4; bases outside the gene matches: 10. Germline V gene lookup returns CDR1 MGHRA and CDR2 YSYEKL. The CDR3 totals 15 residues. CDR3 amino acids: CASSVFSGQVTEAFF. CDR3 nucleotides: TGCGCCAGCAGCGTCTTTTCTGGACAGGTCACTGAAGCTTTCTTT.

CDR3: CASSEAEEETQYF. The DNA of the CDR3 is TGTGCCAGCAGTGAAGCGGAGGAGGAGACCCAGTACTTC. This rearrangement joins TRBV2 to TRBJ2-5; D may be TRBD2 (5 bases). Trimming removed 0 bases from V and 5 bases from J, with 7 bases in between. The CDR3 loop spans 13 amino acids. Germline assignment: CDR1 SNHLY and CDR2 FYNNEI.

The V call is TRBV6-5, the J call TRBJ1-3; D not resolved. Looked up from germline, CDR1 is MNHEY and CDR2 is SVGAGI. The CDR3 covers 15 residues. V lost 0 bases and J lost 0, with 6 bases in between. As DNA, the CDR3 is TGTGCCAGCAGTTACTCGGGCCTCTCTGGAAACACCATATATTTT. Its protein product is CASSYSGLSGNTIYF.

The CDR3 sequence: CASSTRQGSNEKLFF. CDR3 DNA sequence: TGTGCCAGCAGCACCCGACAGGGCAGTAATGAAAAACTGTTTTTT. This chain uses TRBV7-9 with TRBJ1-4; TRBD1 matches 7 bases. With V trimmed by 5 bases and J by 4 bases, 7 bases remained unmatched. Germline CDR1 and CDR2: SEHNR and FQNEAQ (reference sequence). The CDR3 extends over 15 amino acids.

This clonotype occurred a few times. This sequence joins TRBV7-6 and TRBJ2-6; tentatively, D is TRBD2 (6 bases). Germline CDR1 SGHVS, CDR2 FNYEAQ. The CDR3 has 19 amino acids. V shed 5 bases and J shed 0 bases, with 20 bases lying between them. The CDR3, as DNA: TGTGCCAGCAGCCCGACGGGGGTGGGGGAAAACTCTGGGGCCAACGTCCTGACTTTC. Translating it yields CASSPTGVGENSGANVLTF.

This chain links TRBV10-3 with TRBJ2-7; 7 nucleotides agree with TRBD1. CDR3 length: 15 residues. Per germline, CDR1 ENHRY and CDR2 SYGVKD. The V and J ends lost 2 bases and 0 bases, in that order; junction bases with no gene match: 4. DNA for the CDR3: TGTGCCATCAGTGAGGAGGGGGCGCCCTCCTACGAGCAGTACGTC. Translated: CAISEEGAPSYEQYV.

This chain connects TRBV6-4 to TRBJ2-1; possible D gene TRBD1, 6 bases. CDR3 length: 14 amino acids. From germline, CDR1 is MRHNA and CDR2 SNTAGT. Trimming left V 6 bases short and J 3 bases short, with 12 bases between. CDR3: CASRVQGLYNEQFF. The CDR3 DNA is TGTGCCAGCAGGGTACAGGGCCTCTACAATGAGCAGTTCTTC.

This clonotype was seen only a few times. The chain joins TRBV6-1 to TRBJ1-1; 7 bases agree with TRBD1. Germline V gives CDR1 MNHNS, CDR2 SASEGT. Germline trimming cut 5 bases from V and 5 bases from J; bases unmatched to any gene: 8. This CDR3 is 14 amino acids long. The CDR3 DNA reads TGTGCCAGCAGTACGACAGGGCCTCAGACTGAAGCTTTCTTT. This encodes CASSTTGPQTEAFF.

This clonotype was counted a few times. The gene calls are TRBV25-1 and TRBJ1-2; 8 bases fit TRBD1. After removal of 0 bases from V and 7 bases from J, the junction contained 10 bases not matched to a gene. The CDR3 contains 16 residues. Looked up from germline, CDR1 is MGHDK and CDR2 is SYGVNS. CDR3 nucleotides: TGTGCCAGCAGTGAATATCTCGCAGACAGGGGTTTTGGCTACACCTTC. Amino acid sequence: CASSEYLADRGFGYTF.

This chain joins TRBV27 and TRBJ1-1; D gene uncertain. V lost 9 bases to trimming and J lost 1 base, with 18 bases between them. CDR1 is MNHEY, CDR2 SMNVEV, per germline (reference sequence). This CDR3 contains 15 residues. CDR3 DNA sequence: TGTGCCAGTCGACCACGCCGTGGCAGGAACACTGAAGCTTTCTTT. It encodes CASRPRRGRNTEAFF.

This clonotype has more than one count but fewer than ten. The chain is built from TRBV27 and TRBJ2-3; 11 bases map to TRBD2. Germline V lookup: CDR1 MNHEY, CDR2 SMNVEV (reference sequence). V was pared by 6 bases and J by 2 bases, with 16 bases of the junction left unmatched. This CDR3 is 19 amino acids long. The CDR3 spells CASSFRLLVAGGFTDTQYF. DNA of the CDR3: TGTGCCAGCAGCTTTCGATTGCTCGTAGCGGGGGGGTTCACAGATACGCAGTATTTT.